This TCR beta chain was sequenced in a study of chemoradiotherapy in HPV16-positive cancers. Study as a whole: Candidate HPV-specific T-cell clones and common TCR motifs came from functional assays in a couple of HPV16-positive patients.

As regards this clone: Antigen specificity is unknown.

Profiling relied on immunoSEQ multiplex PCR, and the TCRdb table lists in-frame clones only, not all of them. This table holds about 20,000 clones, 80% to 95% found once. Findings of the study overall: Candidate HPV-specific clones and E7-related TCR motifs grew in tumor during treatment.

V lost 5 bases to trimming and J lost 8 bases, with 15 bases between them. The CDR3 extends over 13 amino acids. Germline CDR1 and CDR2: SGHTA and FQGTGA. V usage is TRBV7-3 and J usage is TRBJ1-2, with a weak D call TRBD1 (6 bases). This sequence originates from a human donor with HPV-associated anogenital cancer. This specimen was blood, taken from a patient who underwent chemoradiotherapy. The CDR3 DNA reads as TGTGCCAGCAGCCGCCCGGGGGCGGGCGGCTACACCTTC. As protein: CASSRPGAGGYTF.